The 16 T cell receptor beta chains presented below share a single source sample, sequenced in a study of response to subunit inactivated influenza vaccine (dated by TCRdb to between 2017 and 2018). According to the study, the label for this sample's time point signals: around 45 days after influenza vaccine administration. The protocol used for the library was RT-PCR. The sequencer was an Illumina HiSeq 2500. TCRdb ran its own pipeline on the public reads, namely fastp trimming at Q25 and MiXCR clone calling, and kept in-frame beta chains. Entries that share a CDR3 protein sequence are merged under the most common genes and DNA. Within this sample are fewer than 700,000 distinct CDR3 sequences, with approximately 13% of them counted one time only. The top ten clonotypes cover 13% of the sample. Sequencing used PBMCs from blood, obtained 40 to 50 days after vaccination. The receptors stem from a man over 45 who received an inactivated influenza vaccine. Donor details come from another sample of the same person, matched by shared clones.

This clonotype has a handful of counts. The rearrangement links TRBV7-2 to TRBJ2-7; TRBD1 agrees at 9 bases. V lost 1 base and J lost 6; bases outside the gene matches: 7. Germline CDR1 reads SGHTA; CDR2 reads FQGNSA. The CDR3 totals 15 residues. Here the CDR3 DNA reads TGTGCCAGCAGCTTAGGGGGACAGGGTTTAAGCGAGCAGTACTTC. This sequence encodes CASSLGGQGLSEQYF. The whole variable domain, remainder taken from reference TRBV7-2 and TRBJ2-7, is GAGVSQSPSNKVTEKGKDVELRCDPISGHTALYWYRQSLGQGLEFLIYFQGNSAPDKSGLPSDRFSAERTGGSVSTLTIQRTQQEDSAVYLCASSLGGQGLSEQYFGPGTRLTVT.

This clonotype was seen at least ten times. The chain carries TRBV29-1 and TRBJ2-2, with 11 nucleotides matching TRBD2. The CDR3 is 15 residues long. After removal of 7 bases from V and 3 bases from J, the junction contained 7 bases not matched to a gene. The germline V gene has CDR1 SQVTM and CDR2 ANQGSEA. CDR3 sequence: CSGKLAGVDTGELFF. CDR3 nucleotide sequence: TGCAGCGGAAAACTAGCGGGGGTTGACACCGGGGAGCTGTTTTTT.

This clonotype showed up many times. The chain links TRBV9 to TRBJ2-5, with 7 bases aligning to TRBD2. With V trimmed by 0 bases and J by 2 bases, 7 bases remained unmatched. The germline gives CDR1 SGDLS, CDR2 YYNGEE. The CDR3 loop spans 16 amino acids. CDR3 in DNA: TGTGCCAGCAGCGTAGACGGGGGGTATTTTCAAGAGACCCAGTACTTC. Amino acid sequence: CASSVDGGYFQETQYF.

This clonotype was seen more than once but under ten times. The chain joins TRBV7-8 to TRBJ2-5; 7 bases line up with TRBD1. V lost 5 bases and J lost 2; bases outside the gene matches: 11. Germline CDR1 reads SGHVS; CDR2 reads FQNEAQ. The CDR3 is 16 amino acids. CDR3 coding DNA: TGTGCCAGCAGCCCCCGACAGGGACGTAGGCAAGAGACCCAGTACTTC. It translates to CASSPRQGRRQETQYF.

This chain connects TRBV7-8 to TRBJ1-1; 7 positions agree with TRBD1. After removal of 6 bases from V and 4 bases from J, the junction contained 11 bases not matched to a gene. Germline CDR1 SGHVS, CDR2 FQNEAQ. CDR3 length: 15 residues. The CDR3 region is CASSQTGRDGTEAFF. The DNA for the CDR3 is TGTGCCAGCAGTCAGACAGGGCGTGACGGCACTGAAGCTTTCTTT.

This clonotype was counted many times. V gene TRBV12-3 or TRBV12-4 combines with J gene TRBJ2-1; D is tentatively TRBD1 or TRBD2 (5 bases each). Trimming cost V 0 bases and J 9 bases, with 9 bases left between them. This CDR3 has 13 amino acids. The CDR3 loop reads CASSLAQGAEQFF. CDR3 in DNA: TGTGCCAGCAGTTTAGCGCAGGGAGCTGAGCAGTTCTTC.

This clonotype was observed at least ten times. V and J are TRBV20-1 and TRBJ2-2; 7 bases are shared with TRBD2. This CDR3 has 16 residues. The trim removed 0 bases at V and 4 bases at J, leaving 8 bases unmatched. Germline CDR1 reads DFQATT; CDR2 reads SNEGSKA (reference sequence). This CDR3 reads CSARDRLWGGTGELFF. CDR3 DNA sequence: TGCAGTGCTAGAGATCGACTTTGGGGGGGCACCGGGGAGCTGTTTTTT.

This clonotype was observed a few times. The chain couples TRBV5-4 to TRBJ2-3; D assignment may be TRBD1 or TRBD2 (5 bases each). Per the germline V gene, CDR1 is SGHNT and CDR2 is YYREEE (reference sequence). The germline V and J ends were trimmed by 2 bases and 4 bases, with 20 bases remaining between them. The CDR3 is made up of 17 amino acids. CDR3: CASSFEPVGENADTQYF. CDR3 coding DNA: TGTGCCAGCAGCTTCGAGCCCGTAGGGGAGAACGCAGATACGCAGTATTTT.

The chain has TRBV12-3 or TRBV12-4 and TRBJ1-2; no clear D. This CDR3 region has 13 residues. V was cut by 5 bases and J by 4 bases, with 11 bases left in between. The CDR3 reads CASSPRVVYGYTF. In nucleotides, the CDR3 is TGTGCCAGCAGTCCGAGGGTTGTCTATGGCTACACCTTC.

The V and J genes are TRBV11-2 and TRBJ2-2; D is possibly TRBD1 (5 bases). CDR3 length: 17 residues. V gave up 3 bases and J gave up 2 bases, with 16 bases separating them. Germline V gene sequence: CDR1 SGHAT, CDR2 FQNNGV. The CDR3 bases are TGTGCCAGCAGCTTTTTGCAGGGCCTCCAAAACACCGGGGAGCTGTTTTTT. This encodes CASSFLQGLQNTGELFF.

On this clonotype: A much larger clone sits a single nucleotide away, making a read error possible. The chain carries TRBV28 and TRBJ2-1; 9 bases match TRBD2. Germline CDR1 and CDR2: MDHEN and SYDVKM. The CDR3 runs to 14 residues. Germline trimming cut 6 bases from V and 4 bases from J; bases unmatched to any gene: 4. CDR3 sequence: CASRRLAVYNEQFF. The DNA for the CDR3 is TGTGCCAGCAGGCGACTAGCGGTGTACAATGAGCAGTTCTTC.

J is TRBJ2-3 and V is TRBV20-1; 9 nucleotides match TRBD2. Germline CDR1 is DFQATT and CDR2 is SNEGSKA (reference sequence). This CDR3 has 16 residues. CDR3 residues: CSNRLAEIPSPDTQYF. The CDR3 DNA follows: TGCAGCAACAGACTAGCGGAGATCCCGTCCCCAGATACGCAGTATTTT.

The chain has TRBV5-1 and TRBJ2-1; no firm D call. Trimming took 0 bases from V and 4 from J, leaving 11 bases between them. CDR1 SGHRS and CDR2 YFSETQ come from the germline V gene. The CDR3 totals 15 residues. CDR3 loop: CASSLDGSKYNEQFF. CDR3 nucleotides: TGCGCCAGCAGCTTGGACGGATCAAAATACAATGAGCAGTTCTTC.

The chain recombines TRBV3-1 with TRBJ2-5; TRBD2 matches 7 bases. Germline V gene data show CDR1 as LGHDT and CDR2 as YNNKEL (reference sequence). This CDR3 spans 13 amino acids. J was trimmed by 3 bases and V by 3 bases; bases with no gene match: 1. The CDR3 sequence: CASSHLAEETQYF. The CDR3 DNA follows: TGTGCCAGCAGCCATCTAGCGGAAGAGACCCAGTACTTC.

This chain links TRBV12-3 or TRBV12-4 with TRBJ1-2, with D perhaps matching TRBD1 (5 bases). The CDR3 is 15 amino acids. The V end was cut by 6 bases, the J end by 0 bases, with 14 bases between. The CDR3, as DNA: TGTGCCAGCAGCCCGACAGCGAGAGCTAACTATGGCTACACCTTC. Translating it yields CASSPTARANYGYTF.

This chain connects TRBV5-4 to TRBJ2-7; D may be TRBD2 (5 bases). The CDR3 loop spans 15 amino acids. V lost 0 bases to trimming and J lost 2 bases, with 12 bases between them. Germline CDR1 and CDR2: SGHNT and YYREEE (reference sequence). The CDR3 nucleotides read TGTGCCAGCAGCTTGGGAGGGAGAGGGCCCTACGAGCAGTACTTC. Encoded protein: CASSLGGRGPYEQYF.